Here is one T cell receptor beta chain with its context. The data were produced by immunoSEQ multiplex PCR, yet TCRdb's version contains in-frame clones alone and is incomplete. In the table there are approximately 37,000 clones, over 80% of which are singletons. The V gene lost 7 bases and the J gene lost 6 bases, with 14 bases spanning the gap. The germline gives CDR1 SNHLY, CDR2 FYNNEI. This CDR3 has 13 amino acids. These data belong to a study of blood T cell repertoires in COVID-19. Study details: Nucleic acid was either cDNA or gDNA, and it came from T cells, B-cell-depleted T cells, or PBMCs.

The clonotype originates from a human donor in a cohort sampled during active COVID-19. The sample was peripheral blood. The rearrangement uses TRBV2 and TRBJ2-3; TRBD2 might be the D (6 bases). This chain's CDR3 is CASTRLAGDTQYF. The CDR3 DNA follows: TGTGCCAGCACTAGACTGGCGGGGGATACGCAGTATTTT. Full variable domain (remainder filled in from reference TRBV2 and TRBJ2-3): EPEVTQTPSHQVTQMGQEVILRCVPISNHLYFYWYRQILGQKVEFLVSFYNNEISEKSEIFDDQFSVERPDGSNFTLKIRSTKLEDSAMYFCASTRLAGDTQYFGPGTRLTVL.